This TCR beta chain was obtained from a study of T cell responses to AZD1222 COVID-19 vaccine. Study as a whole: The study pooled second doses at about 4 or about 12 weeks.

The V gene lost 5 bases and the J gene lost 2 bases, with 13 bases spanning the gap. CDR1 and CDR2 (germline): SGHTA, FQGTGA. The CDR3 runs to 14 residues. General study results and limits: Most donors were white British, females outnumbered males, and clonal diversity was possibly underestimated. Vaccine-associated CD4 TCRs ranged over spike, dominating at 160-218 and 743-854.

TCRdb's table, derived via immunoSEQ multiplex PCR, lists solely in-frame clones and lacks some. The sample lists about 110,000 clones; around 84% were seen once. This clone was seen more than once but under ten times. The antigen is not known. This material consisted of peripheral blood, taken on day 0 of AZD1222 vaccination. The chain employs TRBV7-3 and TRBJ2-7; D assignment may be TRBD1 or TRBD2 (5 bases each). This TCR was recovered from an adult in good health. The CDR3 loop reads CASSPGPGPYEQYF. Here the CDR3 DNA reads TGTGCCAGCAGCCCGGGTCCGGGGCCCTACGAGCAGTACTTC. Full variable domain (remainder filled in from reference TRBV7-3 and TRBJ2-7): GAGVSQTPSNKVTEKGKYVELRCDPISGHTALYWYRQSLGQGPEFLIYFQGTGAADDSGLPNDRFFAVRPEGSVSTLKIQRTERGDSAVYLCASSPGPGPYEQYFGPGTRLTVT.